These 25 T cell receptor beta chains were all obtained from the same sample, sequenced in a study of cytomegalovirus exposure and HLA in healthy donors. This table comes from immunoSEQ multiplex PCR, and its TCRdb copy is limited to in-frame clones, with some not included. The table lists about 110,000 clones, approximately 94% of them singletons, with 0.67% in the top ten. What was sequenced was PBMCs. The source of these receptors is a woman younger than 35 in good health and CMV-seronegative.

This clone was seen a single time. The chain recombines TRBV11-2 with TRBJ2-3; the match to TRBD2 covers 7 bases. Germline V CDR1 and CDR2: SGHAT, FQNNGV. Losses at the gene ends were 1 base for V and 1 base for J; bases not matched to a gene: 14. CDR3 size: 19 residues. For the CDR3, the DNA is TGTGCCAGCAGCTTAGTCCCCCGATTCTCACGGGGGGGCACAGATACGCAGTATTTT. Protein product: CASSLVPRFSRGGTDTQYF.

This CDR3 is CASSFDRSTNEKLFF. The CDR3 region has the DNA TGTGCCAGCAGTTTCGACAGATCAACTAATGAAAAACTGTTTTTT. The chain uses TRBV6-5 and TRBJ1-4; D may be TRBD1 (5 bases). The CDR3 covers 15 residues. V was cut by 4 bases and J by 0 bases, with 9 bases left in between. CDR1 and CDR2 from the germline V gene are MNHEY and SVGAGI.

The V and J genes are TRBV29-1 and TRBJ1-2; maybe TRBD1 (5 bases). V was pared by 6 bases and J by 5 bases, with 19 bases between. From germline, CDR1 is SQVTM and CDR2 ANQGSEA. The CDR3 runs to 14 residues. CDR3 bases: TGCAGCGTGCAGGGAGGCCCCGGGGTTTATGGCTACACCTTC. As protein: CSVQGGPGVYGYTF.

V is TRBV7-9 and J is TRBJ1-4, with TRBD1 matching 7 bases. The V segment lost 3 bases and the J segment 6 bases; nucleotides outside the gene matches: 4. This CDR3 has 14 residues. Germline V CDR1 and CDR2: SEHNR, FQNEAQ (reference sequence). The CDR3 region has the DNA TGTGCCAGCAGCTTGAGCACAGGGGATGAAAAACTGTTTTTT. Amino acid sequence: CASSLSTGDEKLFF. The whole variable domain, filled in from reference TRBV7-9 and TRBJ1-4, reads DTGVSQNPRHKITKRGQNVTFRCDPISEHNRLYWYRQTLGQGPEFLTYFQNEAQLEKSRLLSDRFSAERPKGSFSTLEIQRTEQGDSAMYLCASSLSTGDEKLFFGSGTQLSVL.

This rearrangement joins TRBV6-5 to TRBJ1-2, with TRBD1 matching 7 bases. Germline V CDR1 and CDR2: MNHEY, SVGAGI. The V gene end was trimmed by 6 bases and the J gene end by 4 bases; junction bases not matched to a gene: 5. This CDR3 has 13 amino acids. CDR3: CASSRTGPYGYTF. The CDR3 nucleotides read TGTGCCAGCAGCCGGACAGGCCCCTATGGCTACACCTTC.

This clone was observed a single time. The chain carries TRBV19 and TRBJ1-1; the match to TRBD1 covers 10 bases. CDR3 length: 16 residues. Unmatched junction bases numbered 10, after V lost 8 bases and J lost 1 base. In germline, CDR1 is LNHDA, CDR2 SQIVND (reference sequence). CDR3 region: CASFPGQGMANTEAFF. CDR3 bases: TGTGCCAGTTTCCCGGGACAGGGGATGGCGAACACTGAAGCTTTCTTT.

The CDR3 sequence is CASSLAAEGFYEQYF. The CDR3 nucleotides are TGTGCCAGCAGCTTAGCGGCGGAGGGTTTTTACGAGCAGTACTTC. V gene TRBV7-2 combines with J gene TRBJ2-7; maybe TRBD2 (6 bases). The germline gives CDR1 SGHTA, CDR2 FQGNSA. The CDR3 runs to 15 residues. Trimming took off 0 bases at V and 4 bases at J, with 13 bases between the two ends.

The gene calls are TRBV7-2 and TRBJ2-7, with 8 nucleotides matching TRBD1. V was clipped by 0 bases and J by 5 bases; unmatched bases: 12. Germline V CDR1 and CDR2: SGHTA, FQGNSA. This CDR3 region has 17 residues. CDR3 DNA: TGTGCCAGCAGCTTAGCCAGAGGGACAGGAACTCCGAACGAGCAGTACTTC. Translated: CASSLARGTGTPNEQYF.

The chain employs TRBV2 and TRBJ1-1; the D is unclear. This CDR3 is 13 amino acids long. Trimming removed 8 bases at V and 0 bases at J, with 10 bases between. The germline gives CDR1 SNHLY, CDR2 FYNNEI. DNA of the CDR3: TGTGCCAGCCGCCATACAGTGAACACTGAAGCTTTCTTT. This gives the protein CASRHTVNTEAFF.

The chain combines TRBV10-3 with TRBJ2-1; 9 nucleotides match TRBD1. This CDR3 contains 16 residues. Germline CDR1 and CDR2: ENHRY and SYGVKD. J gave up 8 bases and V 4 bases, and 12 bases lay outside the gene matches. CDR3 bases: TGTGCCATCAGTGGACTCCGGGACAGGGTAAGCGATGAGCAGTTCTTC. As protein: CAISGLRDRVSDEQFF.

This clone was counted once. The chain links TRBV29-1 to TRBJ2-1; maybe TRBD2 (6 bases). From germline, CDR1 is SQVTM and CDR2 ANQGSEA. Deletions cut 0 bases from V and 0 bases from J, with 9 bases between. CDR3 length: 15 amino acids. The CDR3 DNA is TGCAGCGTTGAAGAGGTGGGGGGCTCCTACAATGAGCAGTTCTTC. Its protein is CSVEEVGGSYNEQFF.

This clone was counted a single time. The chain has TRBV6-5 and TRBJ1-5; no clear D. Germline V lookup: CDR1 MNHEY, CDR2 SVGAGI. V shed 6 bases and J shed 7 bases, with 16 bases lying between them. The CDR3 runs 14 residues. The CDR3 is CASSFRGSGQPQHF. In DNA form, the CDR3 reads TGTGCCAGCAGCTTTCGAGGGTCAGGCCAGCCCCAGCATTTT.

This clone was recorded a few times. V usage is TRBV5-4 and J usage is TRBJ1-6; D gene ambiguous. The CDR3 loop spans 17 amino acids. Germline-derived CDR1 and CDR2 are SGHNT and YYREEE (reference sequence). Trimming stripped 1 base from V and 9 bases from J, with 20 bases between. CDR3 sequence: CASSLFGSLSIGSPLHF. DNA for the CDR3: TGTGCCAGCAGCTTGTTCGGGTCTTTGAGTATAGGTTCACCCCTCCACTTT.

The chain couples TRBV5-1 to TRBJ1-2, with no clear D. This CDR3 region has 14 residues. Looked up from germline, CDR1 is SGHRS and CDR2 is YFSETQ. Trimming pared 6 bases from V and 0 bases from J, leaving 12 bases between. CDR3 loop: CASTLDGANYGYTF. CDR3 nucleotides: TGCGCCAGCACCTTAGACGGAGCTAACTATGGCTACACCTTC. The full variable domain, with the rest looked up from reference TRBV5-1 and TRBJ1-2, is KAGVTQTPRYLIKTRGQQVTLSCSPISGHRSVSWYQQTPGQGLQFLFEYFSETQRNKGNFPGRFSGRQFSNSRSEMNVSTLELGDSALYLCASTLDGANYGYTFGSGTRLTVV.

This sequence joins TRBV6-1 and TRBJ2-2; 9 bases are a match to TRBD2. After removal of 7 bases from V and 3 bases from J, the junction contained 3 bases not matched to a gene. Germline CDR1 is MNHNS and CDR2 is SASEGT. CDR3 length: 14 residues. This CDR3 reads CASTSGGHTGELFF. CDR3 nucleotides: TGTGCCAGCACAAGCGGGGGGCACACCGGGGAGCTGTTTTTT.

The chain joins TRBV4-1 to TRBJ2-5; 9 bases line up with TRBD2. CDR1 is MGHRA and CDR2 is YSYEKL in the germline V gene. The CDR3 covers 15 residues. The V segment lost 0 bases and the J segment 5 bases; nucleotides outside the gene matches: 4. CDR3 region: CASSQERGGGETQYF. The DNA for the CDR3 is TGCGCCAGCAGCCAAGAGCGGGGGGGCGGGGAGACCCAGTACTTC.

The rearrangement links TRBV6-1 to TRBJ2-1; 12 nucleotides match TRBD2. Germline-derived CDR1 and CDR2 are MNHNS and SASEGT. The CDR3 runs to 17 residues. V lost 4 bases and J lost 8; bases outside the gene matches: 12. CDR3 coding DNA: TGTGCCAGCAGTGTGGTGGCTAGCGGGGGGGCCGTCTATGAGCAGTTCTTC. As protein: CASSVVASGGAVYEQFF.

This clone is a singleton in its sample. The gene calls are TRBV5-4 and TRBJ2-7; unclear D gene. This CDR3 has 14 amino acids. The germline gives CDR1 SGHNT, CDR2 YYREEE (reference sequence). The V and J ends lost 4 bases and 2 bases respectively, with 13 bases between them. This chain's CDR3 is CASSPATSPYEQYF. CDR3 nucleotide sequence: TGTGCCAGCAGCCCTGCCACGAGCCCCTACGAGCAGTACTTC.

The gene calls are TRBV7-2 and TRBJ2-1; 10 bases are shared with TRBD2. CDR3 size: 14 residues. Germline V gene lookup returns CDR1 SGHTA and CDR2 FQGNSA. V shed 8 bases, J shed 3 bases, and the junction held 4 bases outside the gene matches. Here the CDR3 DNA reads TGTGCCAGCGCTAGCGGGGGAATCTACAATGAGCAGTTCTTC. It specifies CASASGGIYNEQFF.

The chain couples TRBV10-3 to TRBJ1-2, with 8 bases aligning to TRBD1. The CDR3 is 16 amino acids. V lost 3 bases, J lost 2 bases, and 8 bases stayed unmatched. The germline V gene has CDR1 ENHRY and CDR2 SYGVKD. CDR3 sequence: CAISESGTGLNYGYTF. The CDR3 DNA sequence: TGTGCCATCAGTGAATCCGGGACAGGACTCAACTATGGCTACACCTTC.

V and J are TRBV2 and TRBJ1-4, with D perhaps TRBD1 (5 bases). V was trimmed by 2 bases and J by 3 bases, leaving 7 bases between them. Germline assignment: CDR1 SNHLY and CDR2 FYNNEI. The CDR3 length is 14 residues. CDR3 bases: TGTGCCAGCAGTGAACGGGGGGCTAATGAAAAACTGTTTTTT. It encodes CASSERGANEKLFF.

The V call is TRBV4-3, the J call TRBJ2-4; 10 bases match TRBD1. The CDR3 is made up of 16 amino acids. After removal of 4 bases from V and 0 bases from J, the junction contained 3 bases not matched to a gene. Germline V gene data show CDR1 as LGHNA and CDR2 as YSLEER. CDR3 residues: CASSPDRGRAKNIQYF. The CDR3 DNA follows: TGCGCCAGCAGCCCGGACAGGGGGAGAGCCAAAAACATTCAGTACTTC.

The genes are TRBV27 and TRBJ1-1, with a tentative D call TRBD1 (5 bases). CDR1 is MNHEY and CDR2 is SMNVEV in the germline V gene (reference sequence). V gave up 3 bases and J gave up 1 base, with 9 bases separating them. The CDR3 consists of 14 residues. The DNA for the CDR3 is TGTGCCAGCAGTTTGGTTAGGGGGAACACTGAAGCTTTCTTT. It is translated as CASSLVRGNTEAFF.

The chain joins TRBV7-3 to TRBJ2-5, with D possibly TRBD2 on 7 matching bases. Germline loops: CDR1 SGHTA, CDR2 FQGTGA. The CDR3 sequence is 16 residues long. With 2 bases removed from V and 5 bases from J, the gap between germline ends came to 18 bases. The CDR3 loop reads CASSLGGAGPSETQYF. CDR3 nucleotides: TGTGCCAGCAGCTTAGGGGGGGCGGGGCCGTCGGAGACCCAGTACTTC.

The chain joins TRBV19 to TRBJ2-7; D may be TRBD2 (7 bases). Germline CDR1 is LNHDA and CDR2 is SQIVND (reference sequence). This CDR3 is built from 18 residues. Between the trimmed V and J ends, which lost 6 bases and 0 bases, there was a span of 24 bases. The CDR3: CASSPPWGRGPHSYEQYF. CDR3 DNA sequence: TGTGCCAGTAGCCCCCCCTGGGGGCGGGGGCCCCACTCCTACGAGCAGTACTTC. The complete variable domain, with remaining parts taken from reference TRBV19 and TRBJ2-7, reads DGGITQSPKYLFRKEGQNVTLSCEQNLNHDAMYWYRQDPGQGLRLIYYSQIVNDFQKGDIAEGYSVSREKKESFPLTVTSAQKNPTAFYLCASSPPWGRGPHSYEQYFGPGTRLTVT.